This T cell receptor beta chain was sequenced in a study of blood T cell repertoires in COVID-19. Study at large: The cDNA or gDNA used as material had been derived from T cells, B-cell-depleted T cells, or PBMCs.

Here immunoSEQ multiplex PCR was the method, and the copy in TCRdb shows in-frame clones only, minus some. The table lists about 40,000 clones, 79% of them singletons. The V gene's germline CDR1 is MGHRA and CDR2 YSYEKL. The length of the CDR3 is 15 residues. V lost 4 bases to trimming and J lost 0 bases, with 7 bases between them. This chain connects TRBV4-1 to TRBJ1-6; no clear D gene. The origin of this receptor is a woman older than 75 with acute or convalescent COVID-19. Sequenced material: peripheral blood. The CDR3 region has the DNA TGCGCCAGCAGCCGTACAGACTCCTATAATTCACCCCTCCACTTT. The encoded protein is CASSRTDSYNSPLHF.